The 6 T cell receptor beta chains reported below all come from one sample, sequenced in a study of blood T cell repertoires in COVID-19 (dated by TCRdb to 2020 to 2021). Receptor libraries were prepared by the immunoSEQ multiplex PCR assay. TCRdb limited this immuneACCESS table to in-frame rearrangements with V and J called. A share of clones is missing; checked studies link under half to unresolved V genes, and the rest is unexplained. The table for this sample lists 200,000 to 300,000 clones; 85% to 90% of them were counted only once. 5.2% of the sample is held by the ten biggest clonotypes. Sequencing input: peripheral blood. The receptors were gathered from a woman in her sixties with COVID-19, enrolled during active disease.

The rearrangement joins TRBV28 to TRBJ1-6; possible D gene TRBD1, 5 bases. Germline loops: CDR1 MDHEN, CDR2 SYDVKM. CDR3 length equals 13 residues. V was cut by 9 bases and J by 13 bases, with 19 bases left in between. CDR3 in DNA: TGTGCCAGTTGGGGCAGGGCCGGTGGGCCCCTCCACTTT. Its protein product is CASWGRAGGPLHF.

The chain links TRBV5-1 to TRBJ1-1; TRBD1 matches 7 bases. CDR3 length: 15 amino acids. Trimming removed 3 bases from V and 4 bases from J; junction bases left unmatched: 9. Germline lookup yields CDR1 SGHRS and CDR2 YFSETQ. The CDR3: CASSSYQGVSTEAFF. DNA for the CDR3: TGCGCCAGCAGCTCCTATCAGGGGGTTAGCACTGAAGCTTTCTTT.

The chain carries TRBV4-3 and TRBJ2-3; 8 positions match TRBD2. The germline V gene has CDR1 LGHNA and CDR2 YSLEER. This CDR3 has 15 residues. J was trimmed by 4 bases and V by 4 bases; bases with no gene match: 7. The DNA of the CDR3 is TGCGCCAGCAGCCTCAATCAGCGGGGGTCAGATACGCAGTATTTT. It encodes CASSLNQRGSDTQYF.

This clone has more than one count but fewer than ten. V gene TRBV12-2 combines with J gene TRBJ1-1; TRBD1 is taken as the D call from the table, unchecked against the DNA. TRBV12-2 is shown as a pseudogene. CDR3 length: 14 residues. This CDR3 is CASRLKDRNTEAFF. In DNA, the CDR3 is TGTGCAAGTCGCTTAAAGGACAGGAACACTGAAGCTTTCTTT.

The rearrangement links TRBV28 to TRBJ1-6, with D possibly matching TRBD1 (5 bases). The germline V gene has CDR1 MDHEN and CDR2 SYDVKM. V lost 2 bases to trimming and J lost 9 bases, with 14 bases between them. CDR3 length equals 15 residues. CDR3 amino acids: CASSLVLGEGSPLHF. The CDR3 region has the DNA TGTGCCAGCAGTTTAGTTTTAGGGGAAGGTTCACCCCTCCACTTT.

This chain joins TRBV5-1 and TRBJ1-2; tentatively, D is TRBD1 (6 bases). This CDR3 spans 15 amino acids. V lost 2 bases and J 9 bases, leaving 20 bases between the germline ends. The germline V gene has CDR1 SGHRS and CDR2 YFSETQ. The CDR3 spells CASSFMTGVTSSYTF. The CDR3 nucleotides read TGCGCCAGCAGCTTCATGACAGGCGTGACTTCTAGCTACACCTTC.